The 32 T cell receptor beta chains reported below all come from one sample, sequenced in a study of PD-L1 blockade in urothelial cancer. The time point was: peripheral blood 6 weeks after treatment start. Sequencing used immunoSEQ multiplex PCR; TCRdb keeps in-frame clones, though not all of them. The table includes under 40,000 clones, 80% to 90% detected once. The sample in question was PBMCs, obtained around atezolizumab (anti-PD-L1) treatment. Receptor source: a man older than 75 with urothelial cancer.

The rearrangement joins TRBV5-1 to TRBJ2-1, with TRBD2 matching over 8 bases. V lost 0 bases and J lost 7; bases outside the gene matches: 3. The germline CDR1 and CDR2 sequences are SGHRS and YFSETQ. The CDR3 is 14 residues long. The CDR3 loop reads CASSLGTSSNEQFF. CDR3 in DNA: TGCGCCAGCAGCTTGGGGACTAGCTCTAATGAGCAGTTCTTC.

The CDR3 sequence: CASSPGTVGFDEKLFF. CDR3 DNA sequence: TGTGCCAGCAGTCCGGGGACAGTTGGTTTCGATGAAAAACTGTTTTTT. The chain carries TRBV28 and TRBJ1-4; 7 bases line up with TRBD1. After removal of 5 bases from V and 6 bases from J, the junction contained 12 bases not matched to a gene. The CDR3 runs 16 residues. The germline gives CDR1 MDHEN, CDR2 SYDVKM.

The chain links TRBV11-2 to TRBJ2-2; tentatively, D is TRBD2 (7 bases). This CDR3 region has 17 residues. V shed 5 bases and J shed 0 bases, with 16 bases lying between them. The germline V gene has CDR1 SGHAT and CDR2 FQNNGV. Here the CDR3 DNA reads TGTGCCAGCAGCCTAAGGGGGGACTACGCGAACACCGGGGAGCTGTTTTTT. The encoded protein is CASSLRGDYANTGELFF.

CDR3 bases: TGTGCCAGCAGCCTCGACAGGGGTGGAAACACCATATATTTT. Protein product: CASSLDRGGNTIYF. The chain combines TRBV6-5 with TRBJ1-3, with 8 bases that match TRBD1. Germline V CDR1 and CDR2: MNHEY, SVGAGI. The CDR3 is made up of 14 amino acids. The V gene end was trimmed by 6 bases and the J gene end by 3 bases; junction bases not matched to a gene: 4.

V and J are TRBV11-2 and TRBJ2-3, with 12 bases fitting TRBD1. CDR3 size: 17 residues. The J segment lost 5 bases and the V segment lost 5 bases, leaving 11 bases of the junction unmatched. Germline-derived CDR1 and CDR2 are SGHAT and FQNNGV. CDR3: CASSLLLGTGGGDTQYF. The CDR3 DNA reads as TGTGCCAGCAGCCTACTTCTCGGGACAGGGGGCGGAGATACGCAGTATTTT.

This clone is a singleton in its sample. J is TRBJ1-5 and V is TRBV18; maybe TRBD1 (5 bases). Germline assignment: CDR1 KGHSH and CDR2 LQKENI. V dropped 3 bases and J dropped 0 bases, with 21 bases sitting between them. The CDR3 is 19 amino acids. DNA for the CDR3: TGTGCCAGCTCACCTGACTCGGGACTCTCCTTGAATAGCAATCAGCCCCAGCATTTT. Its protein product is CASSPDSGLSLNSNQPQHF.

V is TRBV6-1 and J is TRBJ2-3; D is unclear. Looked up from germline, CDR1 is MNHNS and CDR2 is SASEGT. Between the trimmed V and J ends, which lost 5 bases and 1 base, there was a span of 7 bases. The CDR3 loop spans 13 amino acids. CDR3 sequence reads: CASSLLGTDTQYF. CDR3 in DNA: TGTGCCAGCAGTTTACTTGGCACAGATACGCAGTATTTT.

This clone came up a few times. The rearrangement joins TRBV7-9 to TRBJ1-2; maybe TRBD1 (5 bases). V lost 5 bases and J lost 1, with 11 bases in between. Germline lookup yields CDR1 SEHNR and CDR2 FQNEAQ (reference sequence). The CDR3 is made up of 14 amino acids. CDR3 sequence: CASSQGTFNYGYTF. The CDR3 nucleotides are TGTGCCAGCAGCCAGGGAACTTTTAACTATGGCTACACCTTC.

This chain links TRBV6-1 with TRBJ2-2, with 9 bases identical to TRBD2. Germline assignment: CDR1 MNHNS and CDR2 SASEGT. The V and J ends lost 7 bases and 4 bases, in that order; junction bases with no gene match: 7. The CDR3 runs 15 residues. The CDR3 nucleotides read TGTGCCAGCACCTACGCGGGAGGGAGCACCGGGGAGCTGTTTTTT. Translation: CASTYAGGSTGELFF.

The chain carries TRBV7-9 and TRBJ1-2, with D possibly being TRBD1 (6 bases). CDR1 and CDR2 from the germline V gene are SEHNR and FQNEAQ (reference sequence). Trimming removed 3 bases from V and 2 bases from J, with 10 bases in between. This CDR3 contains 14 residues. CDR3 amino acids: CASSFRTANYGYTF. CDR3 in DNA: TGTGCCAGCAGCTTCCGGACAGCGAACTATGGCTACACCTTC.

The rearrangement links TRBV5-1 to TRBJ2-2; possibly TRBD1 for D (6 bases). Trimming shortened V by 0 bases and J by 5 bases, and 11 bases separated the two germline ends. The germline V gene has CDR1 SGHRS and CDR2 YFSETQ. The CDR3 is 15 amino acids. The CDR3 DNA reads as TGCGCCAGCAGCTTGGTTGGGGGCCAAACCGGGGAGCTGTTTTTT. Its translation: CASSLVGGQTGELFF.

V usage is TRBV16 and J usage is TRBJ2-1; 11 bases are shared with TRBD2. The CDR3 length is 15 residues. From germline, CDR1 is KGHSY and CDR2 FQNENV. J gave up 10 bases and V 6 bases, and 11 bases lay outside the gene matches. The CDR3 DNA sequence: TGTGCCAGCAGTAGCGGGAGGGCCGGACTCTCCGAGCAGTTCTTC. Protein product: CASSSGRAGLSEQFF.

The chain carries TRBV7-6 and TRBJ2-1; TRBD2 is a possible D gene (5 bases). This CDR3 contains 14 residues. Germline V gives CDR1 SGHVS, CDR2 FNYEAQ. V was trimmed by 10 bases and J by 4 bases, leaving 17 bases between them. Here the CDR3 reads CATASGGGYNEQFF. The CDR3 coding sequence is TGTGCCACTGCCAGCGGAGGCGGATACAATGAGCAGTTCTTC. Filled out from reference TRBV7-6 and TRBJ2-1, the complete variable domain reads GAGVSQSPRYKVTKRGQDVALRCDPISGHVSLYWYRQALGQGPEFLTYFNYEAQQDKSGLPNDRFSAERPEGSISTLTIQRTEQRDSAMYRCATASGGGYNEQFFGPGTRLTVL.

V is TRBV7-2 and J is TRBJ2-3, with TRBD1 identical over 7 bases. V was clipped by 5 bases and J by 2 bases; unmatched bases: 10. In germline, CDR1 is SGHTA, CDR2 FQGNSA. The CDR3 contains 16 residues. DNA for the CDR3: TGTGCCAGCAGCAAGAGACAGGGTTCGCACACAGATACGCAGTATTTT. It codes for CASSKRQGSHTDTQYF.

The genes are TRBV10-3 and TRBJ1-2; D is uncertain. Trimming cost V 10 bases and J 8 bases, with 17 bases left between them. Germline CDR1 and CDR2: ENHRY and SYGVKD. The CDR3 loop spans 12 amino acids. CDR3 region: CATDGDSGGYTF. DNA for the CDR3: TGTGCCACCGACGGCGATTCGGGAGGCTACACCTTC.

CDR3 nucleotide sequence: TGTGCCAGCAGCTCCCCTTCCAGGGGGCAGGCAGATACGCAGTATTTT. Translated, it gives CASSSPSRGQADTQYF. The rearrangement joins TRBV9 to TRBJ2-3; 8 nucleotides line up with TRBD1. The ends lost 4 bases at V and 4 bases at J; junction bases unmatched: 11. Germline V CDR1 and CDR2: SGDLS, YYNGEE. The CDR3 is made up of 16 amino acids.

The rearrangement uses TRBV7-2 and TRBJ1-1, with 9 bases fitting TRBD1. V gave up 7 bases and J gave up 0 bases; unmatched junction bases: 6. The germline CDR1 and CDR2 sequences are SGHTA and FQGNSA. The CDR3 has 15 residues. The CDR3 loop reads CASTPGQGMNTEAFF. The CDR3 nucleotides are TGTGCCAGCACCCCAGGACAGGGGATGAACACTGAAGCTTTCTTT.

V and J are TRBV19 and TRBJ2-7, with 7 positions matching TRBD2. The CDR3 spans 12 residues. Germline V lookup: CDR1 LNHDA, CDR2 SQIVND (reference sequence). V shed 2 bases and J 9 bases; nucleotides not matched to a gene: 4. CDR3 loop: CASSISREAQYF. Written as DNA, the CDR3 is TGTGCCAGTAGTATATCTCGGGAGGCGCAGTACTTC.

Here the CDR3 reads CASSLNTEAFF. The CDR3 DNA reads TGTGCCAGCAGCCTTAACACTGAAGCTTTCTTT. The V call is TRBV7-2, the J call TRBJ1-1; D is unresolved. Germline values: CDR1 SGHTA, CDR2 FQGNSA. The CDR3 is 11 residues long. V was clipped by 5 bases and J by 2 bases, with 3 bases between them.

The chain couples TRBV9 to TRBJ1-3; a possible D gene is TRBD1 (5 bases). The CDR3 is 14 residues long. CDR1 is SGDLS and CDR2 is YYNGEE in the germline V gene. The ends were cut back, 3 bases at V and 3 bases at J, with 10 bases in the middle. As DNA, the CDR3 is TGTGCCAGCAGCGCCCCAGGGCGTGGAAACACCATATATTTT. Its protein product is CASSAPGRGNTIYF. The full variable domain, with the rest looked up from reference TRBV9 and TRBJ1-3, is DSGVTQTPKHLITATGQRVTLRCSPRSGDLSVYWYQQSLDQGLQFLIQYYNGEERAKGNILERFSAQQFPDLHSELNLSSLELGDSALYFCASSAPGRGNTIYFGEGSWLTVV.

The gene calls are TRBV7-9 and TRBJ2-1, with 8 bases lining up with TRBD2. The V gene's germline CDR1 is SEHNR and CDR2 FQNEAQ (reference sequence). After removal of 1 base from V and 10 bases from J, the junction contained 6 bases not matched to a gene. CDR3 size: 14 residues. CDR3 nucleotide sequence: TGTGCCAGCAGCTTAGAGAGGGGGACTAGAGAGCAGTTCTTC. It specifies CASSLERGTREQFF. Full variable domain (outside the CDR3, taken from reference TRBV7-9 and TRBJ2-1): DTGVSQNPRHKITKRGQNVTFRCDPISEHNRLYWYRQTLGQGPEFLTYFQNEAQLEKSRLLSDRFSAERPKGSFSTLEIQRTEQGDSAMYLCASSLERGTREQFFGPGTRLTVL.

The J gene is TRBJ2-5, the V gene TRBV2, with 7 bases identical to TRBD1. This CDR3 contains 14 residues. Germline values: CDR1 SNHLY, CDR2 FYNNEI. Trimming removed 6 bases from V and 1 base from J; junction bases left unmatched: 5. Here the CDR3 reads CASSPTGVQETQYF. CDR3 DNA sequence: TGTGCCAGCAGCCCTACAGGGGTCCAAGAGACCCAGTACTTC.

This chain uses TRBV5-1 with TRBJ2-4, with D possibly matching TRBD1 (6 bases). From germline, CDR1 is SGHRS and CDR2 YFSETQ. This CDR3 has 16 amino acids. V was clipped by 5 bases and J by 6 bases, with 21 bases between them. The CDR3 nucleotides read TGCGCCAGCAGATTAGGGGGAAGTAAGGCGGGAAACATTCAGTACTTC. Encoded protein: CASRLGGSKAGNIQYF.

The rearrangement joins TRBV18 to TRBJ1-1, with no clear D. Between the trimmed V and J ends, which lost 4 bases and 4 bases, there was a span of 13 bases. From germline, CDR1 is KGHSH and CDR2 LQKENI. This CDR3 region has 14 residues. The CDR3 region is CASSQNEETTEAFF. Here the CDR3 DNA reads TGTGCCAGCTCACAAAACGAGGAGACCACTGAAGCTTTCTTT.

The CDR3 spells CASSPRGNEQYF. CDR3 nucleotides: TGCGCCAGCAGCCCCAGGGGAAACGAGCAGTACTTC. The genes are TRBV5-1 and TRBJ2-7, with D tentatively TRBD1 (6 bases). V was shortened by 4 bases and J by 5 bases, with 10 bases between the two germline ends. CDR1 and CDR2 from the germline V gene are SGHRS and YFSETQ. This CDR3 region has 12 residues.

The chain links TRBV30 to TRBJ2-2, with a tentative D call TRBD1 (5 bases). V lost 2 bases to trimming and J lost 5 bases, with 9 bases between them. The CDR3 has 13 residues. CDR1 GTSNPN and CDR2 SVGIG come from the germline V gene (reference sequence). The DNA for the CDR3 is TGTGCCTGGAGTCCAGGGTGGACCGGGGAGCTGTTTTTT. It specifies CAWSPGWTGELFF.

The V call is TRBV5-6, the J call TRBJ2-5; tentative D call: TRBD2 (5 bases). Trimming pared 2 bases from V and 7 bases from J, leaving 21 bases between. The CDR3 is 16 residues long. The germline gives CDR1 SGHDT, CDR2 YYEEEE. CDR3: CASSFESLRVGWTQYF. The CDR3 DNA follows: TGTGCCAGCAGCTTTGAATCCCTGCGGGTAGGGTGGACCCAGTACTTC.

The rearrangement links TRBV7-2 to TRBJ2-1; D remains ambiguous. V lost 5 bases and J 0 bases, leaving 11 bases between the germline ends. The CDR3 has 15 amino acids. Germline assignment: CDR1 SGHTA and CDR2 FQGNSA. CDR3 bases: TGTGCCAGCAGCGTTAGTCTTACCTCCTACAATGAGCAGTTCTTC. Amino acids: CASSVSLTSYNEQFF.

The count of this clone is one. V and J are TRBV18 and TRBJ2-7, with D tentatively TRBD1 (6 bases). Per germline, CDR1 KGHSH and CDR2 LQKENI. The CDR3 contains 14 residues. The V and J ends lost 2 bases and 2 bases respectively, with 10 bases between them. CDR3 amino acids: CASSPGGATYEQYF. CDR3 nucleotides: TGTGCCAGCTCACCAGGGGGCGCGACCTACGAGCAGTACTTC.

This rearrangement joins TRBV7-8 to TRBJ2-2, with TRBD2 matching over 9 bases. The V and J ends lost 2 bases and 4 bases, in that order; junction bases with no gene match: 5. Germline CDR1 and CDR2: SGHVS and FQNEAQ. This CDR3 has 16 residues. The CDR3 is CASSLSAGGGTGELFF. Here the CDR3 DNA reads TGTGCCAGCAGCTTATCAGCGGGAGGTGGCACCGGGGAGCTGTTTTTT.

The CDR3 is CASSLVLGAIGETQYF. The CDR3, as DNA: TGTGCCAGCAGCTTGGTGCTGGGGGCTATAGGAGAGACCCAGTACTTC. V is TRBV5-8 and J is TRBJ2-5, with D perhaps TRBD1 (6 bases). This CDR3 is 16 amino acids long. The V end was cut by 0 bases, the J end by 4 bases, with 16 bases between. Germline V lookup: CDR1 SGHTS, CDR2 YDEGEE.

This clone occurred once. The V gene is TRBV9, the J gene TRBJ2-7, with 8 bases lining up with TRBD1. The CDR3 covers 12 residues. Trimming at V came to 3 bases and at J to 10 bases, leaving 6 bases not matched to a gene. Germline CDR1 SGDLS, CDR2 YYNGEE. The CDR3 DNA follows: TGTGCCAGCAGCGCGACCAGGGGGCAACAGTACTTC. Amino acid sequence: CASSATRGQQYF.